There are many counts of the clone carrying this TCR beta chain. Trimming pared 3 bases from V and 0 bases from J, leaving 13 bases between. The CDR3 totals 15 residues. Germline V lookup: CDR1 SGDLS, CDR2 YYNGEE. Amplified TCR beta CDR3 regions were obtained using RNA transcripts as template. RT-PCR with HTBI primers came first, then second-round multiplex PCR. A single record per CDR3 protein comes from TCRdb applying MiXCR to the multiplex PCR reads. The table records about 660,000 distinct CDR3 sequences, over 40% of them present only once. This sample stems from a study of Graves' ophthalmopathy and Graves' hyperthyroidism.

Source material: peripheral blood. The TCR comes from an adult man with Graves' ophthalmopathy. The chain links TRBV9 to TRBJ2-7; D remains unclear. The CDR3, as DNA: TGTGCCAGCAGCGCCTCAGGTACCCCCTCCTACGAGCAGTACTTC. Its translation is CASSASGTPSYEQYF.